The entry that follows covers one TCR beta chain sequence. The data are from a study of blood T cell repertoires in COVID-19. The overall study: From the United States, Italy and Spain came samples of acute and convalescent COVID-19. T cells, B-cell-depleted T cells, or PBMCs provided the cDNA or gDNA that served as material.

V shed 6 bases, J shed 2 bases, and the junction held 7 bases outside the gene matches. The germline CDR1 and CDR2 sequences are SNHLY and FYNNEI. This CDR3 has 16 amino acids. Clones were read by immunoSEQ multiplex PCR, and TCRdb kept only the in-frame ones, dropping some. The table shows roughly 160,000 clones, with around 85% occurring only once. Participant age was roughly 18 to 95 years, and participants resided in fewer than 30 US areas. The study assigned cohorts using participant-reported clinical history. This clonotype was obtained from a woman in her thirties or forties with acute COVID-19. The sequenced material came from PBMCs or T cells enriched from blood (not recorded which). The chain combines TRBV2 with TRBJ2-1, with TRBD2 identical over 10 bases. The CDR3 bases are TGTGCCAGCAGCGGGTCCAGCGGGGGGGCCTACAATGAGCAGTTCTTC. Residues: CASSGSSGGAYNEQFF.